The 17 T cell receptor beta chains listed next were all sequenced from one sample in a study of T cell responses to AZD1222 COVID-19 vaccine. Using immunoSEQ multiplex PCR, the repertoire was profiled, and TCRdb retains in-frame clones only, with some absent. The repertoire has 95,000 to 110,000 clones, roughly 91% of them found once; the top ten carry roughly 42%. The sequenced sample was peripheral blood, obtained on day 0 of AZD1222 vaccination. These receptors originate from an adult in good health.

This sequence joins TRBV19 and TRBJ1-1; D is unresolved. V was pared by 3 bases and J by 2 bases, with 10 bases between. This CDR3 has 14 amino acids. In germline, CDR1 is LNHDA, CDR2 SQIVND (reference sequence). CDR3 DNA: TGTGCCAGTAGTATTGCCAGGATCAACACTGAAGCTTTCTTT. It yields the protein CASSIARINTEAFF.

This sequence joins TRBV19 and TRBJ2-5; D call uncertain. Germline loops: CDR1 LNHDA, CDR2 SQIVND (reference sequence). Trimming shortened V by 5 bases and J by 5 bases, and 12 bases separated the two germline ends. CDR3 length: 13 amino acids. The CDR3 sequence is CASSWHSRETQYF. In DNA, the CDR3 is TGTGCCAGTAGTTGGCACAGTAGGGAGACCCAGTACTTC.

This clone occurred once. The junction and the germline gene differ at one end; a read error may be behind it. This chain uses TRBV28 with TRBJ2-7, with D perhaps matching TRBD1 or TRBD2 (5 bases each). The CDR3 consists of 9 residues. CDR1 and CDR2 (germline): MDHEN, SYDVKM. The CDR3 protein is CASSGGRSF. The CDR3 nucleotides read TGTGCCAGCAGTGGGGGACGGTCCTTC. Full variable domain (rest looked up from reference TRBV28 and TRBJ2-7): DVKVTQSSRYLVKRTGEKVFLECVQDMDHENMFWYRQDPGLGLRLIYFSYDVKMKEKGDIPEGYSVSREKKERFSLILESASTNQTSMYLCASSGGRSFGPGTRLTVT.

The rearrangement joins TRBV7-9 to TRBJ2-1; D call uncertain. V lost 4 bases, J lost 8 bases, and 9 bases lay in between. The V gene's germline CDR1 is SEHNR and CDR2 FQNEAQ (reference sequence). The CDR3 runs to 12 residues. CDR3 sequence reads: CASSSLGYEQFF. The CDR3 DNA sequence: TGTGCCAGCAGCTCCCTTGGCTATGAGCAGTTCTTC.

The CDR3 DNA sequence: TGTGCCAGCAGTGCCTGGACTAGCGGGGGCTCCTACAATGAGCAGTTCTTC. It encodes CASSAWTSGGSYNEQFF. This chain connects TRBV6-1 to TRBJ2-1; TRBD2 matches at 13 bases. The junction had 3 bases not matched to a gene; V was cut back by 4 bases and J by 0 bases. The CDR3 sequence is 17 residues long. The germline gives CDR1 MNHNS, CDR2 SASEGT.

The gene calls are TRBV10-3 and TRBJ2-5, with 15 bases fitting TRBD2. CDR3 length equals 16 residues. The V segment lost 4 bases and the J segment 4 bases; nucleotides outside the gene matches: 4. The V gene's germline CDR1 is ENHRY and CDR2 SYGVKD. This CDR3 reads CAISGTSGRAGETQYF. Written as DNA, the CDR3 is TGTGCCATCAGTGGGACTAGCGGGAGGGCCGGAGAGACCCAGTACTTC.

This chain connects TRBV5-4 to TRBJ2-7; 14 positions match TRBD2. With 4 bases clipped from V and 4 bases from J, the junction kept 7 bases outside the gene matches. Germline values: CDR1 SGHNT, CDR2 YYREEE (reference sequence). The CDR3 covers 16 residues. The CDR3 DNA follows: TGTGCCAGCAGCCCCGGACTAGCGGGAGGTACATACGAGCAGTACTTC. It codes for CASSPGLAGGTYEQYF.

The rearrangement joins TRBV13 to TRBJ1-3; TRBD1 is a possible D gene (5 bases). The germline V and J ends were trimmed by 6 bases and 2 bases, with 11 bases remaining between them. CDR3 length: 14 residues. Germline values: CDR1 PRHDT, CDR2 FYEKMQ (reference sequence). The CDR3 is CASSKGKAGNTIYF. The CDR3 DNA sequence: TGTGCCAGCAGTAAGGGGAAAGCTGGAAACACCATATATTTT.

The genes are TRBV18 and TRBJ2-1; 9 bases fit TRBD2. Per germline, CDR1 KGHSH and CDR2 LQKENI. This CDR3 comprises 17 residues. V shed 3 bases and J 2 bases; nucleotides not matched to a gene: 8. The CDR3 is CASSPRVAGEAYNEQFF. As DNA, the CDR3 is TGTGCCAGCTCACCGCGGGTAGCGGGAGAGGCCTACAATGAGCAGTTCTTC.

The rearrangement uses TRBV3-1 (or the pseudogene TRBV3-2) and TRBJ2-5, with a possible D match to TRBD1 (5 bases). With 0 bases removed from V and 2 bases from J, the gap between germline ends came to 13 bases. The CDR3 runs to 16 residues. Germline CDR1 is LGHDT and CDR2 is YNNKEL (reference sequence). CDR3 DNA sequence: TGTGCCAGCAGCCAAGATGAGTCAGGGTGGCAAGAGACCCAGTACTTC. Its translation: CASSQDESGWQETQYF.

V is TRBV11-2 and J is TRBJ2-1; 12 bases align to TRBD2. This CDR3 is built from 16 residues. Looked up from germline, CDR1 is SGHAT and CDR2 is FQNNGV. Trimming removed 1 base from V and 5 bases from J; junction bases left unmatched: 3. The CDR3 DNA reads TGTGCCAGCAGCTTAGCCCGACTAGCGGGGGACAATGAGCAGTTCTTC. Translating gives CASSLARLAGDNEQFF.

The J gene is TRBJ1-2, the V gene TRBV6-4; TRBD1 matches at 8 bases. Germline loops: CDR1 MRHNA, CDR2 SNTAGT. The CDR3 has 16 amino acids. J gave up 2 bases and V 4 bases, and 9 bases lay outside the gene matches. The CDR3 DNA reads TGTGCCAGCAGTGCTCAAGGACAGGGTCGCAACTATGGCTACACCTTC. It is translated as CASSAQGQGRNYGYTF.

The chain recombines TRBV9 with TRBJ2-1; 15 nucleotides align to TRBD2. V was clipped by 5 bases and J by 15 bases; unmatched bases: 6. Germline loops: CDR1 SGDLS, CDR2 YYNGEE. The CDR3 sequence is 13 residues long. CDR3 nucleotide sequence: TGTGCCAGCAGTCCGGGACTAGCGGGAGGACGGTTCTTC. Translated: CASSPGLAGGRFF.

The CDR3 protein is CASSQLLEAFF. The CDR3 DNA is TGTGCCAGCAGTCAACTCTTAGAAGCTTTCTTT. V and J are TRBV6-5 and TRBJ1-1; D is ambiguous. Germline V gene lookup returns CDR1 MNHEY and CDR2 SVGAGI. CDR3 length: 11 residues. Trimming took off 5 bases at V and 8 bases at J, with 9 bases between the two ends.

This clone was found once. This sequence joins TRBV28 and TRBJ1-1; D uncertain. This CDR3 has 13 amino acids. The germline CDR1 and CDR2 sequences are MDHEN and SYDVKM. Trimming took 5 bases from V and 0 from J, leaving 7 bases between them. The CDR3 sequence is CASSLPMNTEAFF. DNA of the CDR3: TGTGCCAGCAGTCTCCCAATGAACACTGAAGCTTTCTTT.

The chain has TRBV6-5 and TRBJ2-7, with a weak D call TRBD2 (6 bases). V lost 0 bases, J lost 7 bases, and 13 bases lay in between. Per germline, CDR1 MNHEY and CDR2 SVGAGI. This CDR3 has 14 amino acids. The DNA for the CDR3 is TGTGCCAGCAGTTACTCGCCGGGAGCTGAAGAGCAGTACTTC. Encoded protein: CASSYSPGAEEQYF.

With regard to this clone: This CDR3 fails to terminate in the conserved phenylalanine or tryptophan, so it likely reflects a read error. The limits of the CDR3 on the DNA are not certain, so only TCRdb's listed CDR3 is given. The chain recombines TRBV20-1 with TRBJ2-7; the table names TRBD1, a call not compared with the DNA. The CDR3 region is 10 residues in length, termini included. Per the germline V gene, CDR1 is DFQATT and CDR2 is SNEGSKA (reference sequence). The CDR3 sequence is CSARDTGQTL.